This entry lists 24 T cell receptor beta chains sequenced from one sample in a study of cytomegalovirus exposure and HLA in healthy donors. The PCR was carried out with 60 Vbeta primers and 13 Jbeta primers. TCRdb's copy holds only in-frame clones and misses some; the assay was immunoSEQ multiplex PCR. The table shows about 140,000 clones, with 60% to 80% occurring only once. Sequencing was performed on PBMCs. All receptors come from a woman in her forties in good health and CMV-seronegative.

The V call is TRBV15, the J call TRBJ2-1; tentatively, D is TRBD1 (6 bases). Germline V gives CDR1 LNHNV, CDR2 YYDKDF (reference sequence). The CDR3 is 16 residues long. V was clipped by 0 bases and J by 7 bases, with 16 bases between them. The CDR3 sequence is CATSRDGQQGMNEQFF. The CDR3 bases are TGTGCCACCAGCAGAGATGGGCAGCAGGGGATGAATGAGCAGTTCTTC.

This chain links TRBV10-3 with TRBJ1-5; TRBD1 might be the D (6 bases). This CDR3 comprises 14 residues. Looked up from germline, CDR1 is ENHRY and CDR2 is SYGVKD. V was pared by 4 bases and J by 5 bases, with 12 bases between. The CDR3 nucleotides are TGTGCCATCAGTGTTTCAGGGGTCCATCAGCCCCAGCATTTT. Translated, it gives CAISVSGVHQPQHF.

This chain connects TRBV19 to TRBJ2-7; 8 positions agree with TRBD2. Losses at the gene ends were 5 bases for V and 3 bases for J; bases not matched to a gene: 3. The germline V gene has CDR1 LNHDA and CDR2 SQIVND (reference sequence). This CDR3 spans 13 amino acids. For the CDR3, the DNA is TGTGCCAGTAGTGTAGCGGGGTTCTACGAGCAGTACTTC. Its translation is CASSVAGFYEQYF.

The rearrangement joins TRBV29-1 to TRBJ2-5, with TRBD2 as a possible D gene (5 bases). Germline loops: CDR1 SQVTM, CDR2 ANQGSEA. V gave up 7 bases and J gave up 4 bases, with 19 bases separating them. The CDR3 consists of 14 residues. This chain's CDR3 is CSAFFAGVSETQYF. CDR3 DNA: TGCAGCGCGTTTTTTGCGGGCGTGTCAGAGACCCAGTACTTC.

The chain recombines TRBV7-8 with TRBJ2-1; tentative D call: TRBD2 (5 bases). This CDR3 spans 16 amino acids. Trimming stripped 0 bases from V and 8 bases from J, with 17 bases between. Germline values: CDR1 SGHVS, CDR2 FQNEAQ. The CDR3 DNA reads TGTGCCAGCAGCTTAGCTGCTAGCAATAACGTCGATGAGCAGTTCTTC. This gives the protein CASSLAASNNVDEQFF.

There are a few counts of this clone. V and J are TRBV7-2 and TRBJ1-2; D is undetermined. The CDR3 extends over 12 amino acids. Germline V gives CDR1 SGHTA, CDR2 FQGNSA. Trimming pared 1 base from V and 8 bases from J, leaving 8 bases between. The CDR3 bases are TGTGCCAGCAGCTTAGACCTTAGAGGCTACACCTTC. It translates to CASSLDLRGYTF.

This rearrangement joins TRBV27 to TRBJ1-6; tentatively, D is TRBD1 (5 bases). This CDR3 has 16 amino acids. Trimming took 8 bases from V and 3 from J, leaving 17 bases between them. Per germline, CDR1 MNHEY and CDR2 SMNVEV (reference sequence). The CDR3 nucleotides are TGTGCCAGCTCCGACCACGACAGCCTCTATAATTCACCCCTCCACTTT. The encoded protein is CASSDHDSLYNSPLHF.

In DNA, the CDR3 is TGCAGTGCTAGAGATAAAGAGACCCAGTACTTC. Amino acids: CSARDKETQYF. The chain carries TRBV20-1 and TRBJ2-5; D is ambiguous. CDR1 and CDR2 from the germline V gene are DFQATT and SNEGSKA (reference sequence). This CDR3 spans 11 amino acids. V was pared by 0 bases and J by 3 bases, with 2 bases between.

There are a few counts of this clone. The chain uses TRBV27 and TRBJ1-2, with 8 bases aligning to TRBD1. The V segment lost 5 bases and the J segment 8 bases; nucleotides outside the gene matches: 10. The germline CDR1 and CDR2 sequences are MNHEY and SMNVEV (reference sequence). There are 14 residues in the CDR3. The CDR3 bases are TGTGCCAGCAGTCCTGGACAGGGACTGAAAGGCTACACCTTC. Translated, it gives CASSPGQGLKGYTF.

The chain recombines TRBV7-9 with TRBJ2-1, with 8 bases fitting TRBD2. Looked up from germline, CDR1 is SEHNR and CDR2 is FQNEAQ (reference sequence). J was trimmed by 2 bases and V by 5 bases; bases with no gene match: 5. This CDR3 is built from 15 residues. CDR3 residues: CASSLRGGAYNEQFF. The CDR3 DNA reads as TGTGCCAGCAGCCTTCGGGGGGGGGCCTACAATGAGCAGTTCTTC.

V is TRBV5-1 and J is TRBJ1-3, with TRBD1 matching over 10 bases. This CDR3 spans 15 amino acids. Germline values: CDR1 SGHRS, CDR2 YFSETQ. Trimming at V came to 2 bases and at J to 7 bases, leaving 6 bases not matched to a gene. The CDR3 protein is CASSLGSGQGNTIYF. In nucleotides, the CDR3 is TGCGCCAGCAGCTTAGGATCGGGACAGGGGAACACCATATATTTT.

This chain joins TRBV5-4 and TRBJ2-3; 7 nucleotides line up with TRBD2. The length of the CDR3 is 16 residues. In germline, CDR1 is SGHNT, CDR2 YYREEE (reference sequence). V shed 4 bases, J shed 0 bases, and the junction held 8 bases outside the gene matches. The CDR3 reads CASSLGGRTSTDTQYF. CDR3 sequence (DNA): TGTGCCAGCAGCCTGGGAGGGCGGACTAGCACAGATACGCAGTATTTT.

This chain links TRBV28 with TRBJ2-7, with D unclear. Per the germline V gene, CDR1 is MDHEN and CDR2 is SYDVKM. V lost 6 bases to trimming and J lost 0 bases, with 12 bases between them. CDR3 length: 14 residues. The CDR3 protein is CASRLGPSSYEQYF. Written as DNA, the CDR3 is TGTGCCAGCAGGTTAGGGCCCTCCTCCTACGAGCAGTACTTC.

This clone was observed a few times. Other DNA sequences in the sample encode the same CDR3. The J gene is TRBJ2-7, the V gene TRBV18; 7 nucleotides agree with TRBD1. The germline CDR1 and CDR2 sequences are KGHSH and LQKENI. This CDR3 spans 13 amino acids. With 1 base clipped from V and 4 bases from J, the junction kept 1 base outside the gene matches. As DNA, the CDR3 is TGTGCCAGCTCACCACGACAGGGATACGAGCAGTACTTC. Translating it yields CASSPRQGYEQYF.

This clone was observed a few times. The chain has TRBV4-3 and TRBJ2-7, with 9 positions matching TRBD2. Trimming cost V 2 bases and J 1 base; bases outside gene matches: 3. The germline V gene encodes CDR1 LGHNA and CDR2 YSLEER. The CDR3 has 15 amino acids. DNA for the CDR3: TGCGCCAGCAGCCAACTAGCGGGATTGTCCTACGAGCAGTACTTC. It specifies CASSQLAGLSYEQYF.

V is TRBV18 and J is TRBJ1-3; D unclear. Trimming took off 3 bases at V and 4 bases at J, with 13 bases between the two ends. The CDR3 runs 15 residues. Germline CDR1 and CDR2: KGHSH and LQKENI. CDR3 in amino acids: CASSPSLGPGNTIYF. The CDR3 DNA follows: TGTGCCAGCTCACCCTCCCTTGGGCCCGGAAACACCATATATTTT.

This chain links TRBV19 with TRBJ1-2; 7 positions match TRBD1. This CDR3 has 12 amino acids. Germline V CDR1 and CDR2: LNHDA, SQIVND (reference sequence). Trimming removed 7 bases from V and 7 bases from J; junction bases left unmatched: 6. The CDR3, as DNA: TGTGCCAGTACCCGGACAGGAGGTGGCTACACCTTC. It codes for CASTRTGGGYTF.

In nucleotides, the CDR3 is TGTGCCAGCATCTCCCGGGACTCAGCCTACGAGCAGTACTTC. Protein product: CASISRDSAYEQYF. The chain has TRBV6-9 and TRBJ2-7; D perhaps matches TRBD2 (6 bases). V gave up 7 bases and J gave up 2 bases, with 15 bases separating them. Germline V gives CDR1 MNHGY, CDR2 SVAAGI. The CDR3 sequence is 14 residues long.

The rearrangement joins TRBV13 to TRBJ2-5; 7 nucleotides match TRBD2. After removal of 5 bases from V and 5 bases from J, the junction contained 5 bases not matched to a gene. Looked up from germline, CDR1 is PRHDT and CDR2 is FYEKMQ (reference sequence). The CDR3 extends over 13 amino acids. The CDR3 reads CASSPGGGETQYF. CDR3 coding DNA: TGTGCCAGCAGCCCGGGAGGTGGTGAGACCCAGTACTTC. Full variable domain (outside the CDR3, taken from reference TRBV13 and TRBJ2-5): AAGVIQSPRHLIKEKRETATLKCYPIPRHDTVYWYQQGPGQDPQFLISFYEKMQSDKGSIPDRFSAQQFSDYHSELNMSSLELGDSALYFCASSPGGGETQYFGPGTRLLVL.

Turning to this clone: The junction and the germline gene differ at one end; a read error may be behind it. Other DNA sequences within the sample encode an identical CDR3. The V gene is TRBV27, the J gene TRBJ2-1, with TRBD2 identical over 7 bases. CDR1 MNHEY and CDR2 SMNVEV come from the germline V gene (reference sequence). CDR3 length: 15 amino acids. The CDR3 spells CASSLVGPAGSEQFF. Written as DNA, the CDR3 is TGTGCCAGTAGTTTAGTAGGCCCAGCGGGAAGTGAGCAGTTCTTC.

For this clone: Other DNA sequences in the sample encode the same CDR3. The rearrangement joins TRBV4-1 to TRBJ2-6; D perhaps matches TRBD2 (5 bases). This CDR3 is built from 20 residues. Germline V lookup: CDR1 MGHRA, CDR2 YSYEKL. The ends were cut back, 0 bases at V and 2 bases at J, with 20 bases in the middle. CDR3 in amino acids: CASSQDSSLAGWPGANVLTF. CDR3 nucleotides: TGCGCCAGCAGCCAAGATAGCTCCCTAGCAGGATGGCCTGGGGCCAACGTCCTGACTTTC.

This chain connects TRBV5-6 to TRBJ2-7, with a possible D match to TRBD1 (5 bases). Germline V gives CDR1 SGHDT, CDR2 YYEEEE. The CDR3 extends over 15 amino acids. V gave up 5 bases and J gave up 2 bases, with 17 bases separating them. In nucleotides, the CDR3 is TGTGCCAGCAGACCTAATACAGGTTACCCCTACGAGCAGTACTTC. Translated: CASRPNTGYPYEQYF.

The CDR3 DNA follows: TGTGCCAGCAGCTTAGCCCGGACTAGCGGAGAGCAGTTCTTC. It specifies CASSLARTSGEQFF. The chain has TRBV7-2 and TRBJ2-1, with 10 bases that match TRBD2. This CDR3 has 14 amino acids. Germline V gene sequence: CDR1 SGHTA, CDR2 FQGNSA. V lost 0 bases and J lost 10; bases outside the gene matches: 3.

The genes are TRBV21-1 and TRBJ2-5; the DNA was not compared with TRBD2, the D call given in the table. TRBV21-1 is flagged as a pseudogene. The CDR3 contains 15 residues. The CDR3 sequence is CASSSPRRVLETQYF. For the CDR3, the DNA is TGTGCCAGCAGCAGTCCGAGGAGGGTCTTGGAGACCCAGTACTTC.